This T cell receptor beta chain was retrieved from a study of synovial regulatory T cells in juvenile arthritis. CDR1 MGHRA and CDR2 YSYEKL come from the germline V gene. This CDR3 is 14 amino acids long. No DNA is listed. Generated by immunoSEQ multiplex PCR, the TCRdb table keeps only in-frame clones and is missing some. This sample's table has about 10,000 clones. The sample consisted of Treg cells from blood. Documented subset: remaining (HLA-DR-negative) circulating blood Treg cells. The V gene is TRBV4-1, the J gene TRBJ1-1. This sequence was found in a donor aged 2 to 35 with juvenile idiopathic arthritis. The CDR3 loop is CASRGLLKNTEAFF.